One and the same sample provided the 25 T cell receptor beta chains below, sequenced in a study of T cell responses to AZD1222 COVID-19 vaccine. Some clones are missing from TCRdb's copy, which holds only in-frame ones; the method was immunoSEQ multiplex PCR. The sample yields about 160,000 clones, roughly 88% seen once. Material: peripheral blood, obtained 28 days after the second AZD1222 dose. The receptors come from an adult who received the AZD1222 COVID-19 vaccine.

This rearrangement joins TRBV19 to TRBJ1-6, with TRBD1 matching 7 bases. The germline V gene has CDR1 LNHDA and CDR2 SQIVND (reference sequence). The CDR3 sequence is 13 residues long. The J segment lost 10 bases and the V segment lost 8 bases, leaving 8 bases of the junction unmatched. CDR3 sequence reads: CASWDSKRSPLHF. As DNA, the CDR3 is TGTGCCAGTTGGGACAGTAAGAGGTCACCCCTCCACTTT.

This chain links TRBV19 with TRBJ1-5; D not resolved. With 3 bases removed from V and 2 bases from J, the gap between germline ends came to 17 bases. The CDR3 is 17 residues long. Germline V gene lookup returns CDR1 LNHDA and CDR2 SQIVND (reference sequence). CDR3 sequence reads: CASSIGARRGGNQPQHF. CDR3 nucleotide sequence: TGTGCCAGTAGTATTGGTGCCAGGCGAGGTGGCAATCAGCCCCAGCATTTT.

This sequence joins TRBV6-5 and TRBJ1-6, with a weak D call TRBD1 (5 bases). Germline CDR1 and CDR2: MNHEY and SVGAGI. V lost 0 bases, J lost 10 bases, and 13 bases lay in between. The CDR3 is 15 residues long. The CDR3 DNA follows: TGTGCCAGCAGTTACTCTGGGGGATCGAGGTCACCCCTCCACTTT. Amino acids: CASSYSGGSRSPLHF.

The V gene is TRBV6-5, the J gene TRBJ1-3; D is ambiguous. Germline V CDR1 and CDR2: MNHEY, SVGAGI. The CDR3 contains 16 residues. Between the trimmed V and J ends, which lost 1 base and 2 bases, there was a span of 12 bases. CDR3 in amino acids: CASSYFWEEAGNTIYF. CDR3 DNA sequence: TGTGCCAGCAGTTACTTTTGGGAGGAGGCTGGAAACACCATATATTTT.

The CDR3 DNA follows: TGTGCCATCAGTGACGGGACAGGGGGTCAGCCCCAGCATTTT. It yields the protein CAISDGTGGQPQHF. This chain joins TRBV10-3 and TRBJ1-5; 11 positions agree with TRBD1. The ends lost 3 bases at V and 6 bases at J; junction bases unmatched: 1. The CDR3 consists of 14 residues. Germline CDR1 reads ENHRY; CDR2 reads SYGVKD.

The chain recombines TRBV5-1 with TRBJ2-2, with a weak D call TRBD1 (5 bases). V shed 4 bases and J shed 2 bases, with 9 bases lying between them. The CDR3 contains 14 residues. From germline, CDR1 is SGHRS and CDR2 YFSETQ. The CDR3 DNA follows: TGCGCCAGCAGCCCAGGACATAACACCGGGGAGCTGTTTTTT. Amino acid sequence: CASSPGHNTGELFF.

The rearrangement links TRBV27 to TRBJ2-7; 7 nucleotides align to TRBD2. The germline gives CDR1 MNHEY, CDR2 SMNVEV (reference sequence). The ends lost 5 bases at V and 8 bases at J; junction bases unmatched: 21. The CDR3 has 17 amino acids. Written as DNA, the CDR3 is TGTGCCAGCAGTCCCCGACCGTCCTCGATCATAAGCGGGAAGCAGTACTTC. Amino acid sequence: CASSPRPSSIISGKQYF.

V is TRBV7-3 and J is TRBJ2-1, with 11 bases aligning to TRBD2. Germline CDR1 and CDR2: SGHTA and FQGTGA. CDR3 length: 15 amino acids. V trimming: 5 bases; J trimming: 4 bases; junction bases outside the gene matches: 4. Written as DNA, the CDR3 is TGTGCCAGCAGCCCAACTAGCGGGGGATACAATGAGCAGTTCTTC. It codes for CASSPTSGGYNEQFF.

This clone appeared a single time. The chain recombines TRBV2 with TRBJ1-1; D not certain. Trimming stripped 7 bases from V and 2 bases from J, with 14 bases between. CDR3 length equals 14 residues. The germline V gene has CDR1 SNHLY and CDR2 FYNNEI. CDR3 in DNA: TGTGCCAGCACCCAATATGGGAGAAACACTGAAGCTTTCTTT. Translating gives CASTQYGRNTEAFF.

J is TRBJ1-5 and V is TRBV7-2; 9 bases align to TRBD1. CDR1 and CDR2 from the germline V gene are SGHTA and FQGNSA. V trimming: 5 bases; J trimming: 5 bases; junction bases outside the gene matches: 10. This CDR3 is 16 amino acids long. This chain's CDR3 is CASSLGTGRGDQPQHF. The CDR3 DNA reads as TGTGCCAGCAGCCTCGGGACAGGGAGAGGCGATCAGCCCCAGCATTTT.

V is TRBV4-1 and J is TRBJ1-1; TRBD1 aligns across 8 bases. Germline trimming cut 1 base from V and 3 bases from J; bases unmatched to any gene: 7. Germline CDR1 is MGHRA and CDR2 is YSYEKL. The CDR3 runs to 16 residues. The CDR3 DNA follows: TGCGCCAGCAGCCAAGCGGACAGGGAGGGAGACACTGAAGCTTTCTTT. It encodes CASSQADREGDTEAFF.

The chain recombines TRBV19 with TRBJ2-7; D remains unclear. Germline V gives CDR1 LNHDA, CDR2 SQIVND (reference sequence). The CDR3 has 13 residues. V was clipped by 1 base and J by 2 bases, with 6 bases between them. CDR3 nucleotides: TGTGCCAGTAGTATAGCGAACCCCTACGAGCAGTACTTC. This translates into CASSIANPYEQYF.

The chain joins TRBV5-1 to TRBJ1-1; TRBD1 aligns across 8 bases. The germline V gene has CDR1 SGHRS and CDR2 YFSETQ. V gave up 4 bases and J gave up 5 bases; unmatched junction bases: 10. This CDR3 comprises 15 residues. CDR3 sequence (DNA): TGCGCCAGCAGCACTCTGACAGGGGCGTCTACTGAAGCTTTCTTT. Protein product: CASSTLTGASTEAFF.

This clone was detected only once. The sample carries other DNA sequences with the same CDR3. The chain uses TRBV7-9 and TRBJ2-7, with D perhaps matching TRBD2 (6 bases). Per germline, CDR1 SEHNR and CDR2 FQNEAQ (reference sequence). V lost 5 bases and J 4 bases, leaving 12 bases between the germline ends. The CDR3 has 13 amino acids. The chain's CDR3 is CASSPPGGYEQYF. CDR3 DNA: TGTGCCAGCAGCCCGCCTGGGGGGTACGAGCAGTACTTC. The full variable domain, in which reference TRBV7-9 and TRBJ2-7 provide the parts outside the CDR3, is DTGVSQNPRHKITKRGQNVTFRCDPISEHNRLYWYRQTLGQGPEFLTYFQNEAQLEKSRLLSDRFSAERPKGSFSTLEIQRTEQGDSAMYLCASSPPGGYEQYFGPGTRLTVT.

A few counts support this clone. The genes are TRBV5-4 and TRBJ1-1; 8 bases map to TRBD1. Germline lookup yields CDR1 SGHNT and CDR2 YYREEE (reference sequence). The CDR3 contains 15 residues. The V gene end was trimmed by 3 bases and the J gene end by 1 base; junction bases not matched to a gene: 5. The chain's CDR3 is CASSWETGANTEAFF. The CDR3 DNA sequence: TGTGCCAGCAGCTGGGAGACAGGGGCGAACACTGAAGCTTTCTTT. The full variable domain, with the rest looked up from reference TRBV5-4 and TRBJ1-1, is ETGVTQSPTHLIKTRGQQVTLRCSSQSGHNTVSWYQQALGQGPQFIFQYYREEENGRGNFPPRFSGLQFPNYSSELNVNALELDDSALYLCASSWETGANTEAFFGQGTRLTVV.

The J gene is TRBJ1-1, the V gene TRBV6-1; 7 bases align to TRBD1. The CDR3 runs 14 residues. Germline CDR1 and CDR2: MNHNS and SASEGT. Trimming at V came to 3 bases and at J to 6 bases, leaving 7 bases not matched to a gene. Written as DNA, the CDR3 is TGTGCCAGCAGTGAGACGACAGGGTGGGCTGAAGCTTTCTTT. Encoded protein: CASSETTGWAEAFF.

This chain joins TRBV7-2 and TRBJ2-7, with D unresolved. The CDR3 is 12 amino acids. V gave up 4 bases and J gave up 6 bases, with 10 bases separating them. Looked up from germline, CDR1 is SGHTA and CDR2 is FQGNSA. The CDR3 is CASSSYGSEQYF. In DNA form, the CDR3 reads TGTGCCAGCAGCTCCTACGGGTCCGAGCAGTACTTC.

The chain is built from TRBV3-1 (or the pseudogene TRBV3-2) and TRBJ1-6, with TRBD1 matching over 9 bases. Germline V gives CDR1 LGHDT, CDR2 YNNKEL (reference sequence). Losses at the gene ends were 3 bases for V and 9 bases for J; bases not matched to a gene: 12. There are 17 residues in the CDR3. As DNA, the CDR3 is TGTGCCAGCAGCCAGGGACAGGGAGCCCCTCGTTTTTCACCCCTCCACTTT. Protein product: CASSQGQGAPRFSPLHF.

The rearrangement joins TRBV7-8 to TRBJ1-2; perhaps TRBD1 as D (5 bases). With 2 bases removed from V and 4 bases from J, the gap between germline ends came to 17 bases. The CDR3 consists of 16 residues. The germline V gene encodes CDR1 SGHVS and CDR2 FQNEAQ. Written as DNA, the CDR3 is TGTGCCAGCAGCTTATCGCGGGGGGAAGGGGTCTATGGCTACACCTTC. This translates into CASSLSRGEGVYGYTF.

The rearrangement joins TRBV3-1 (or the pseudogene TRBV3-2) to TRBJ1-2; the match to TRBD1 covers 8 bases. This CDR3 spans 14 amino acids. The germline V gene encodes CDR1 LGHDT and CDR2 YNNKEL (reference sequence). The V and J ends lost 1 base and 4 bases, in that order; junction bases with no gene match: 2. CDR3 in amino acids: CASSQATGAYGYTF. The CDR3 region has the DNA TGTGCCAGCAGCCAAGCGACAGGGGCCTATGGCTACACCTTC.

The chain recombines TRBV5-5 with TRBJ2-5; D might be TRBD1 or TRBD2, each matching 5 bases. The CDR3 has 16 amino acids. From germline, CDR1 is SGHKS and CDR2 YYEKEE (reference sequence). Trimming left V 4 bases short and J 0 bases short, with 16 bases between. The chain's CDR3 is CASSPLEDNYQETQYF. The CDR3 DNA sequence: TGTGCCAGCAGCCCGCTGGAGGACAACTACCAAGAGACCCAGTACTTC.

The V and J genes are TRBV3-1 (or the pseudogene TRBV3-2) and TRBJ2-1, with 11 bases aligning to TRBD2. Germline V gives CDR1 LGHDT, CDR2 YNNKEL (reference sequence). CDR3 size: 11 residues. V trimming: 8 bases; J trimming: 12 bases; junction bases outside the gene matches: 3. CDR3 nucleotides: TGTGCCAGCGGAACTAGCGGGGGGCAGTTCTTC. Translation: CASGTSGGQFF.

The CDR3 nucleotides read TGTGCCAGCAGTCCGCGGTGGGGCTATAATTCACCCCTCCACTTT. This sequence encodes CASSPRWGYNSPLHF. The chain employs TRBV27 and TRBJ1-6; no clear D gene. The length of the CDR3 is 15 residues. The germline gives CDR1 MNHEY, CDR2 SMNVEV (reference sequence). Trimming stripped 5 bases from V and 3 bases from J, with 11 bases between.

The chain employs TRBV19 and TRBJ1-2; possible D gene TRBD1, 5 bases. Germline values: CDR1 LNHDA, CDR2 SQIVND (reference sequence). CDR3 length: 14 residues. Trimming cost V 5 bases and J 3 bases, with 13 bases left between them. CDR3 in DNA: TGTGCCAGTAGTGTGGGACCTCGGTACTATGGCTACACCTTC. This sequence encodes CASSVGPRYYGYTF.

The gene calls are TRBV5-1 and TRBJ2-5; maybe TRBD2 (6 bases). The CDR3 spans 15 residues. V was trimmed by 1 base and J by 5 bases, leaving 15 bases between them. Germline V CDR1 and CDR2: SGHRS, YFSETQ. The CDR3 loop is CASSLLAQSGETQYF. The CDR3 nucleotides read TGCGCCAGCAGCTTGCTTGCTCAAAGCGGGGAGACCCAGTACTTC.